A selection of T cell receptor beta chains follows, all from one sample in a study of synovial regulatory T cells in juvenile arthritis. Using immunoSEQ multiplex PCR, the repertoire was profiled, and TCRdb retains in-frame clones only, with some absent. The sample is made up of roughly 3,000 clones, and the top ten hold around 11% of it. Input material: Treg cells from the synovium. The source of these receptors is a donor younger than 30 with juvenile idiopathic arthritis. The CDR3 runs from the conserved cysteine through the conserved F or W. The size entry is marked missing in some rows and otherwise reads once, few, many or a size class.

j_call: TRBJ2-5; v_call: TRBV5-5; clone_size: .; cdr3_aa: CASSFGTSGSIQETQYF
j_call: TRBJ2-4; v_call: TRBV18; clone_size: .; cdr3_aa: CASSLEGTSGRREYGNIQYF
j_call: TRBJ2-7; v_call: TRBV27; clone_size: .; cdr3_aa: CASSSPGLAGGTYF
j_call: TRBJ1-2; v_call: TRBV4-3; clone_size: medium-sized; cdr3_aa: CASSQGGGGYTF
j_call: TRBJ1-5; v_call: TRBV2; clone_size: .; cdr3_aa: CASRKTRLDSNQPQHF
j_call: TRBJ2-7; v_call: TRBV4-1; clone_size: medium-sized; cdr3_aa: CASSRDRTYEQYF
j_call: TRBJ2-3; v_call: TRBV5-1; clone_size: .; cdr3_aa: CASSLGGLAGSDTQYF
j_call: TRBJ1-2; v_call: TRBV10-3; clone_size: .; cdr3_aa: CATLGEHNYGYTF
j_call: TRBJ2-1; v_call: TRBV10-3; clone_size: .; cdr3_aa: CAIMGQGSNEQFF
j_call: TRBJ1-5; v_call: TRBV6-6; clone_size: .; cdr3_aa: CASSYSGGSNQPQHF
j_call: TRBJ2-1; v_call: TRBV29-1; clone_size: .; cdr3_aa: CSVEGGLAGDVEQFF
j_call: TRBJ1-1; v_call: TRBV5-1; clone_size: medium-sized; cdr3_aa: CASSLAPGAVAEAFF
j_call: TRBJ2-7; v_call: TRBV13; clone_size: .; cdr3_aa: CASSYASGTSGFYEQYF
j_call: TRBJ1-1; v_call: TRBV28; clone_size: .; cdr3_aa: CASSWEGMNTEAFF
j_call: TRBJ1-2; v_call: TRBV30; clone_size: medium-sized; cdr3_aa: CAWNSKGRYGYTF
j_call: TRBJ2-1; v_call: TRBV5-8; clone_size: .; cdr3_aa: CASSLAWRMGRNEQFF
j_call: TRBJ2-7; v_call: TRBV5-8; clone_size: .; cdr3_aa: CASSPSGKVHHEQYF
j_call: TRBJ1-1; v_call: TRBV5-1; clone_size: .; cdr3_aa: CASSLWTGNTEAFF
j_call: TRBJ1-1; v_call: TRBV19; clone_size: medium-sized; cdr3_aa: CASRNTGYTEAFF
j_call: TRBJ1-2; v_call: TRBV29-1; clone_size: medium-sized; cdr3_aa: CSVERDRVYGYTF
j_call: TRBJ2-7; v_call: TRBV6-1; clone_size: .; cdr3_aa: CASNGMTGWAYEQYF
j_call: TRBJ1-6; v_call: TRBV30; clone_size: medium-sized; cdr3_aa: CAWSAGQGAGSPLHF
j_call: TRBJ2-5; v_call: TRBV6-6; clone_size: .; cdr3_aa: CASSYGQLQETQYF
j_call: TRBJ1-1; v_call: TRBV23-1; clone_size: .; cdr3_aa: CASSQSANVPPRNPGTEAFF
j_call: TRBJ1-4; v_call: TRBV27; clone_size: .; cdr3_aa: CATKAITGPEKLFF
j_call: TRBJ2-1; v_call: TRBV5-8; clone_size: medium-sized; cdr3_aa: CASSRSRTRGSYNEQFF
j_call: TRBJ2-7; v_call: TRBV29-1; clone_size: .; cdr3_aa: CSVEGGGYYEQYF
j_call: TRBJ2-1; v_call: TRBV7-9; clone_size: medium-sized; cdr3_aa: CASSLHRGEQFF
j_call: TRBJ1-2; v_call: TRBV27; clone_size: medium-sized; cdr3_aa: CASSFRGLNYGYTF
j_call: TRBJ2-1; v_call: TRBV7-2; clone_size: medium-sized; cdr3_aa: CASSLYSKTSQGWQFF
j_call: TRBJ2-2; v_call: TRBV15; clone_size: .; cdr3_aa: CATSRDSDMVRGYRTGELFF
j_call: TRBJ2-7; v_call: TRBV15; clone_size: .; cdr3_aa: CATSSPGQTAEQYF
j_call: TRBJ1-5; v_call: TRBV7-2; clone_size: .; cdr3_aa: CASSPTGRTQPQHF
j_call: TRBJ2-2; v_call: TRBV5-1; clone_size: medium-sized; cdr3_aa: CASSLEVGAATEELFF
j_call: TRBJ1-1; v_call: TRBV7-2; clone_size: medium-sized; cdr3_aa: CASRSEVNTEAFF
j_call: TRBJ2-1; v_call: TRBV19; clone_size: .; cdr3_aa: CASSIGTSGRLNEQFF
j_call: TRBJ2-3; v_call: TRBV9; clone_size: .; cdr3_aa: CASSPWGLAGGSDTQYF
j_call: TRBJ2-1; v_call: TRBV19; clone_size: .; cdr3_aa: CASSTWTSGLISRGPYNEQFF
j_call: TRBJ1-2; v_call: TRBV2; clone_size: .; cdr3_aa: CASSENSPYGYTF
j_call: TRBJ2-5; v_call: TRBV9; clone_size: .; cdr3_aa: CASSATSGSTETQYF
j_call: TRBJ2-1; v_call: TRBV6-1; clone_size: .; cdr3_aa: CASSEIRTISHNEQFF
j_call: TRBJ1-1; v_call: TRBV5-4; clone_size: medium-sized; cdr3_aa: CASSLARTGAAEAFF
j_call: TRBJ2-7; v_call: TRBV15; clone_size: medium-sized; cdr3_aa: CATSRDVVAGRYEQYF
j_call: TRBJ2-3; v_call: TRBV6-1; clone_size: .; cdr3_aa: CASIRGVGTDTQYF
j_call: TRBJ1-1; v_call: TRBV28; clone_size: .; cdr3_aa: CASSLWEAGRTEAFF
j_call: TRBJ2-3; v_call: TRBV7-7; clone_size: .; cdr3_aa: CASSSGPYREQYF
j_call: TRBJ2-7; v_call: TRBV2; clone_size: .; cdr3_aa: CASLKGGFYEQYF
j_call: TRBJ2-7; v_call: TRBV5-1; clone_size: large; cdr3_aa: CASSLGAGAGAASSYEQYF
j_call: TRBJ2-2; v_call: TRBV6-5; clone_size: large; cdr3_aa: CASSYLNTGELFF
j_call: TRBJ2-3; v_call: TRBV10-3; clone_size: medium-sized; cdr3_aa: CAIRGARHTDTQYF
j_call: TRBJ2-7; v_call: TRBV19; clone_size: .; cdr3_aa: CASSLRDRGAEQYF
j_call: TRBJ2-7; v_call: TRBV6-5; clone_size: .; cdr3_aa: CASSSPRGRNSYEQYF
j_call: TRBJ2-7; v_call: TRBV5-1; clone_size: .; cdr3_aa: CASSLSSGRGYEQYF
j_call: TRBJ1-5; v_call: TRBV7-2; clone_size: .; cdr3_aa: CASSRVSRDQPQHF
j_call: TRBJ1-2; v_call: TRBV7-2; clone_size: .; cdr3_aa: CASSFYGTGWNGYTF
j_call: TRBJ1-1; v_call: TRBV11-2; clone_size: .; cdr3_aa: CASSIGGPRNTEAFF
j_call: TRBJ2-1; v_call: TRBV5-4; clone_size: .; cdr3_aa: CASGTGLAGLEQFF